This is a list of T cell receptor beta chains from one sample in a study of control samples from healthy donors and cancer patients. Data came from immunoSEQ multiplex PCR; TCRdb stores just in-frame clones and leaves some out. The data show roughly 200,000 clones, with about 90% seen just once and 1.5% to 2% held by the top ten. The sequencing input was blood. These receptors all stem from a man aged 25 to 45 in good health. CDR3s include the opening cysteine and the closing phenylalanine or tryptophan. The D gene is left open where the match is weak. The size entry is marked missing in some rows and otherwise reads once, few, many or a size class.

>NA|TRBV20-1|TRBJ2-7|NA
CSASPLGMSGNEQYF
TGCAGTGCTAGTCCCTTGGGCATGTCGGGCAACGAGCAGTACTTC
>NA|TRBV6-2/TRBV6-3|TRBJ2-3|once
CASSYVGSSTDTQYF
TGTGCCAGCAGTTACGTCGGCTCTAGCACAGATACGCAGTATTTT
>TRBD1|TRBV6-5|TRBJ2-1|NA
CASRYRDRGLNEQFF
TGTGCCAGCAGATACCGGGACAGGGGCCTGAATGAGCAGTTCTTC
>TRBD2|TRBV7-8|TRBJ2-1|NA
CATQSRRGGDEQFF
TGTGCCACCCAGTCCAGGAGGGGAGGGGATGAGCAGTTCTTC
>NA|TRBV6-2/TRBV6-3|TRBJ1-4|NA
CASSGRAWGTNEKLFF
TGTGCCAGCAGTGGCCGGGCATGGGGGACCAATGAAAAACTGTTTTTT
>NA|TRBV19|TRBJ1-4|NA
CASSGREKLFF
TGTGCCAGTTCGGGCAGGGAAAAACTGTTTTTT
>NA|TRBV6-6|TRBJ1-2|once
CASSLDGYYGYTF
TGTGCCAGCAGTCTAGACGGATACTATGGCTACACCTTC
>NA|TRBV13|TRBJ1-2|once
CASGMGREINYGYTF
TGTGCCAGCGGGATGGGCAGGGAAATTAACTATGGCTACACCTTC
>TRBD2|TRBV15|TRBJ2-3|NA
CATRRGGGGASDTQYF
TGTGCCACCAGGAGAGGGGGCGGGGGGGCCTCAGATACGCAGTATTTT
>NA|TRBV10-3|TRBJ1-1|NA
CAISVRIQPCTEAFF
TGTGCCATCAGTGTTCGAATCCAGCCGTGCACTGAAGCTTTCTTT
>NA|TRBV5-1|TRBJ1-2|once
CASSPSEGYGYTF
TGCGCCAGCAGCCCGTCCGAAGGGTACGGCTACACCTTC
>NA|TRBV10-3|TRBJ2-1|NA
CAISESGGRVYNEQFF
TGTGCCATCAGTGAGTCCGGGGGAAGGGTTTACAATGAGCAGTTCTTC
>NA|TRBV19|TRBJ2-3|NA
CASSILQGTKFTDTQYF
TGTGCCAGTAGTATCCTGCAGGGAACTAAGTTCACAGATACGCAGTATTTT
>NA|TRBV4-1|TRBJ1-1|once
CASSQVTVNTEAFF
TGCGCCAGCAGCCAAGTGACAGTGAACACTGAAGCTTTCTTT
>NA|TRBV2|TRBJ1-5|NA
CASSVGDSGNQPQHF
TGTGCCAGCAGTGTAGGAGACAGCGGCAATCAGCCCCAGCATTTT
>NA|TRBV7-3|TRBJ2-7|NA
CASSLTKVAGLDEQYF
TGTGCCAGCAGCTTAACGAAAGTGGCAGGGCTCGACGAGCAGTACTTC
>TRBD2|TRBV9|TRBJ2-3|NA
CASSVVPAGGLTDTQYF
TGTGCCAGCAGCGTAGTTCCAGCGGGGGGTCTCACAGATACGCAGTATTTT
>NA|TRBV30|TRBJ2-7|NA
CAWSKGREQYF
TGTGCCTGGAGCAAGGGGCGGGAGCAGTACTTC
>TRBD1|TRBV18|TRBJ1-5|once
CASSPTGVGNQPQHF
TGTGCCAGCTCTCCGACAGGGGTTGGCAATCAGCCCCAGCATTTT
>NA|TRBV7-2|TRBJ2-1|NA
CAIKANEQFF
TGTGCCATCAAGGCCAATGAGCAGTTCTTC
>NA|TRBV29-1|TRBJ1-2|NA
CSVEANYGYTF
TGCAGCGTTGAAGCTAACTATGGCTACACCTTC
>NA|TRBV18|TRBJ1-1|NA
CASSSRGAMNTEAFF
TGTGCCAGCTCTTCCCGAGGCGCTATGAACACTGAAGCTTTCTTT
>TRBD1|TRBV19|TRBJ1-2|NA
CASNSPGQAKISNYGYTF
TGTGCCAGTAACTCGCCCGGACAGGCGAAAATTTCTAACTATGGCTACACCTTC
>NA|TRBV27|TRBJ1-6|NA
CASRAVSYNSPLHF
TGTGCCAGCAGGGCAGTCTCCTATAATTCACCCCTCCACTTT
>TRBD1|TRBV9|TRBJ1-1|NA
CASSGTGVNTEAFF
TGTGCCAGCAGCGGTACAGGGGTGAACACTGAAGCTTTCTTT
>TRBD2|TRBV3-1/TRBV3-2|TRBJ2-1|NA
CASSQVSGGWNEQFF
TGTGCCAGCAGCCAAGTCAGCGGGGGGTGGAATGAGCAGTTCTTC
>TRBD2|TRBV5-1|TRBJ2-4|NA
CASSPGGLAGAGKNIQYF
TGCGCCAGCAGCCCGGGAGGTCTAGCGGGGGCGGGCAAAAACATTCAGTACTTC
>NA|TRBV7-2|TRBJ1-1|once
CASSLDWGYDFF
TGTGCCAGCAGCTTAGACTGGGGTTATGATTTCTTT
>NA|TRBV5-1|TRBJ1-1|NA
CASSLAQNTEAFF
TGCGCCAGCAGCTTGGCACAGAACACTGAAGCTTTCTTT
>NA|TRBV5-3|TRBJ2-2|NA
CARSLRLNTGELFF
TGTGCCAGAAGCTTGAGGCTCAACACCGGGGAGCTGTTTTTT
>TRBD1|TRBV12-3/TRBV12-4|TRBJ1-1|NA
CASRGQVGTEAFF
TGTGCCAGCAGGGGACAGGTGGGCACTGAAGCTTTCTTT
>TRBD2|TRBV11-2|TRBJ2-7|NA
CASSGTSGQSYEQYF
TGTGCCAGCAGCGGGACTAGCGGGCAGTCCTACGAGCAGTACTTC
>NA|TRBV6-2/TRBV6-3|TRBJ1-5|NA
CASSYLQVANQPQHF
TGTGCCAGCAGTTATTTACAGGTTGCAAATCAGCCCCAGCATTTT
>TRBD1|TRBV3-1/TRBV3-2|TRBJ1-6|NA
CASSQVGQGSPLHF
TGTGCCAGCAGCCAAGTGGGACAGGGGTCACCCCTCCACTTT
>NA|TRBV29-1|TRBJ1-3|NA
CSVGGAGTGNTIYF
TGCAGCGTTGGGGGCGCAGGGACTGGAAACACCATATATTTT
>NA|TRBV5-1|TRBJ2-2|NA
CASSLGGQATGELFF
TGCGCCAGCAGCTTGGGGGGGCAGGCCACCGGGGAGCTGTTTTTT
>NA|TRBV10-3|TRBJ1-4|NA
CAISESISGDEKLFF
TGTGCCATCAGTGAGTCTATATCAGGGGATGAAAAACTGTTTTTT
>NA|TRBV5-1|TRBJ1-2|once
CASSLESRRGYTF
TGCGCCAGCAGCTTGGAGTCAAGGCGAGGCTACACCTTC
>NA|TRBV7-2|TRBJ2-7|NA
CASSLTGMVHEQYF
TGTGCCAGCAGCTTAACAGGGATGGTCCACGAGCAGTACTTC
>NA|TRBV9|TRBJ2-1|NA
CASSVDGGSYNEQFF
TGTGCCAGCAGCGTAGATGGTGGCTCCTACAATGAGCAGTTCTTC
>TRBD1|TRBV5-4|TRBJ2-3|NA
CASSWTGGPDTQYF
TGTGCCAGCAGCTGGACAGGGGGCCCAGATACGCAGTATTTT
>NA|TRBV19|TRBJ2-7|NA
CASSINPSPYEQYF
TGTGCCAGTAGTATTAATCCCAGTCCCTACGAGCAGTACTTC
>NA|TRBV7-9|TRBJ2-3|NA
CASSPASATTDTQYF
TGTGCCAGCAGCCCCGCTAGCGCCACCACAGATACGCAGTATTTT
>TRBD1|TRBV6-5|TRBJ2-7|NA
CASSSATGAASF
TGTGCCAGCAGTTCCGCGACAGGGGCGGCCAGCTTC
>NA|TRBV5-4|TRBJ1-1|NA
CASSLSFGSRDTEAFF
TGTGCCAGCAGCTTATCGTTTGGTAGTCGTGACACTGAAGCTTTCTTT
>NA|TRBV2|TRBJ1-6|once
CASSPMGLSYNSPLHF
TGTGCCAGCAGCCCGATGGGCCTCTCCTATAATTCACCCCTCCACTTT
>TRBD2|TRBV2|TRBJ2-7|NA
CASRSGVSYEQYF
TGTGCCAGCAGGAGCGGGGTCTCCTACGAGCAGTACTTC
>TRBD1|TRBV10-2|TRBJ2-7|NA
CASRKGTGGSDEQYF
TGCGCCAGCCGAAAGGGAACAGGGGGCTCGGACGAGCAGTACTTC